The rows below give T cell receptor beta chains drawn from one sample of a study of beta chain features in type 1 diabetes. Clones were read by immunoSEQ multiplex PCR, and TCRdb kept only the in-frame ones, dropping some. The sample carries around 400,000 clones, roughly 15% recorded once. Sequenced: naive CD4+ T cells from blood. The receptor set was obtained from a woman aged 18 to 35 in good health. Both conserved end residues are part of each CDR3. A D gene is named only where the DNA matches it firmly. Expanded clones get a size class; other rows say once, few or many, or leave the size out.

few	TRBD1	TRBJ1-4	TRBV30	CAWTQGAGGEKLFF	TGTGCCTGGACCCAGGGGGCAGGAGGTGAAAAACTGTTTTTT
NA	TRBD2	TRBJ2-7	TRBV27	CASSRLAGLEQYF	TGTGCCAGCAGTCGACTAGCGGGACTCGAGCAGTACTTC
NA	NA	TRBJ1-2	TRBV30	CAWSVWSEGGSRYGYTF	TGTGCCTGGAGTGTCTGGTCCGAAGGGGGTTCCCGCTATGGCTACACCTTC
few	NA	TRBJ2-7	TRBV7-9	CASSLIQYEQYF	TGTGCCAGCAGCTTAATCCAGTACGAGCAGTACTTC
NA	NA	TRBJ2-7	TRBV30	CAWSAGGSYEQYF	TGTGCCTGGAGTGCTGGGGGCTCCTACGAGCAGTACTTC
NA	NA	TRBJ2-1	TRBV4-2	CASSQAQGAGGKNEQFF	TGTGCCAGCAGCCAAGCCCAGGGGGCGGGAGGGAAGAATGAGCAGTTCTTC
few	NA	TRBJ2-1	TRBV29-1	CSVVGGNSYNEQFF	TGCAGCGTTGTTGGGGGGAACTCCTACAATGAGCAGTTCTTC
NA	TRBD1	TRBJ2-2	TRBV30	CAWSYTGTGGTGELFF	TGTGCCTGGAGTTACACCGGGACAGGGGGCACCGGGGAGCTGTTTTTT
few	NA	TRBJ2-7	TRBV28	CASSSTNYYEQYF	TGTGCCAGCAGTTCAACAAACTACTACGAGCAGTACTTC
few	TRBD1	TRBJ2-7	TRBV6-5	CAVGTGTYEQYF	TGTGCCGTGGGGACAGGGACGTACGAGCAGTACTTC
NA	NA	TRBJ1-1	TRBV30	CAWRRLNTEAFF	TGTGCCTGGAGGCGGCTGAACACTGAAGCTTTCTTT
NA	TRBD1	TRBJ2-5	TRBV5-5	CASSRGTGDGETQYF	TGTGCCAGCAGCCGTGGGACAGGGGATGGGGAGACCCAGTACTTC
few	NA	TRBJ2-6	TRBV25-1	CATLGGLLSGANVLTF	TGTGCCACACTGGGGGGACTCCTCTCTGGGGCCAACGTCCTGACTTTC
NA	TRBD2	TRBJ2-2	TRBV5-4	CASSFISGMNTGELFF	TGTGCCAGCAGCTTCATTAGCGGGATGAACACCGGGGAGCTGTTTTTT
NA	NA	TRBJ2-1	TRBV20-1	CSARFFDEQFF	TGCAGTGCTAGATTCTTCGATGAGCAGTTCTTC
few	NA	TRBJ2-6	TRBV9	CASSFNRAGSSGANVLTF	TGTGCCAGCAGCTTCAACCGCGCGGGATCCTCTGGGGCCAACGTCCTGACTTTC
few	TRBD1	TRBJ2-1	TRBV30	CAWSRGQGAHNEQFF	TGTGCCTGGAGCCGTGGACAGGGGGCTCATAATGAGCAGTTCTTC
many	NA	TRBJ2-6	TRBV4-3	CASSQSSGANVLTF	TGCGCCAGCAGCCAGAGCTCTGGGGCCAACGTCCTGACTTTC
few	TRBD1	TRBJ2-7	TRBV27	CASSLSTGTHYEQYF	TGTGCCAGCAGTTTATCGACAGGGACCCACTACGAGCAGTACTTC
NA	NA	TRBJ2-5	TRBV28	CASSSGQGSPGTQYF	TGTGCCAGCAGTTCTGGGCAGGGCAGTCCGGGGACCCAGTACTTC
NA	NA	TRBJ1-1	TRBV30	CAWSLTGKNTEAFF	TGTGCCTGGAGTCTGACAGGAAAGAACACTGAAGCTTTCTTT
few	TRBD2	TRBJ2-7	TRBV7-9	CASSLAGVDEQYF	TGTGCCAGCAGCTTGGCGGGAGTTGACGAGCAGTACTTC
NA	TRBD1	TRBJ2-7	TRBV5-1	CASSFVTGGSYEQYF	TGCGCCAGCAGCTTCGTTACAGGGGGCTCCTACGAGCAGTACTTC
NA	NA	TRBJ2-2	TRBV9	CASSDQGLADGELFF	TGTGCCAGCAGCGACCAGGGACTGGCGGACGGGGAGCTGTTTTTT
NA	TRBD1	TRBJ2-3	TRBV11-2	CASSLVAGGTDTQYF	TGTGCCAGCAGCTTAGTGGCAGGGGGAACAGATACGCAGTATTTT
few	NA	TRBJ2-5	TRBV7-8	CASSAQGGLRAQYF	TGTGCCAGCAGCGCACAGGGTGGCCTCCGGGCCCAGTACTTC
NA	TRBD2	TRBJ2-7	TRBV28	CASNQGGEGDYEQYF	TGTGCCAGCAATCAGGGCGGGGAGGGCGACTACGAGCAGTACTTC
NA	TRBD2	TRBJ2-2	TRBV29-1	CSVARLAGDTGELFF	TGCAGCGTGGCGAGACTAGCGGGAGATACCGGGGAGCTGTTTTTT
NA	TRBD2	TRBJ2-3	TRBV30	CAWSIWRGEANTQYF	TGTGCCTGGAGTATCTGGCGGGGGGAGGCGAATACGCAGTATTTT
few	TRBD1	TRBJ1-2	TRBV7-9	CASSSAGQGRGGYTF	TGTGCCAGCAGCTCCGCCGGACAGGGAAGGGGTGGCTACACCTTC
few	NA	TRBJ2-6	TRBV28	CASSRQLSGANVLTF	TGTGCCAGCAGTCGACAGCTCTCTGGGGCCAACGTCCTGACTTTC
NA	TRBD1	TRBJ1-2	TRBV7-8	CASSLGPRGFDYGYTF	TGTGCCAGCAGCTTAGGGCCCAGGGGGTTTGACTATGGCTACACCTTC
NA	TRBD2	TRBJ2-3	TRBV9	CASSASSGLAGDTQYF	TGTGCCAGCAGCGCGAGCTCGGGACTAGCGGGAGATACGCAGTATTTT
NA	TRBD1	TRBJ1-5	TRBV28	CASRPTGAYQPQHF	TGTGCCAGCAGACCGACAGGGGCCTATCAGCCCCAGCATTTT
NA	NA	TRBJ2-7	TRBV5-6	CASSSPGYEQYF	TGTGCCAGCAGCTCCCCCGGTTACGAGCAGTACTTC
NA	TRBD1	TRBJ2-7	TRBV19	CASSPRTGSNYEQYF	TGTGCCAGTAGTCCCCGGACAGGGTCAAACTACGAGCAGTACTTC
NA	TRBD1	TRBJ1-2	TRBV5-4	CASRRTGGSGGYTF	TGTGCCAGCAGACGTACAGGGGGCAGCGGAGGCTACACCTTC
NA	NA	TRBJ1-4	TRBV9	CASGREATNEKLFF	TGTGCCAGCGGAAGGGAGGCAACTAATGAAAAACTGTTTTTT
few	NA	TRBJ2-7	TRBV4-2	CASSQSNRDLRYEQYF	TGTGCCAGCAGCCAATCTAACAGGGACCTCCGGTACGAGCAGTACTTC
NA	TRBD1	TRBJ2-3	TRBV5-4	CASSSNNGQGGFGTDTQYF	TGTGCCAGCAGCTCTAACAACGGACAGGGGGGGTTTGGCACAGATACGCAGTATTTT
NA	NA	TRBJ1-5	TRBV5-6	CASSLEGLNQPQHF	TGTGCCAGCAGCTTGGAGGGACTCAATCAGCCCCAGCATTTT
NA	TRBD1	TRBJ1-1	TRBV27	CASSWDRWNTEAFF	TGTGCCAGCAGTTGGGACAGGTGGAACACTGAAGCTTTCTTT
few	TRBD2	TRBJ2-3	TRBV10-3	CAISEYGLATDTQYF	TGTGCCATCAGTGAGTACGGACTAGCCACAGATACGCAGTATTTT
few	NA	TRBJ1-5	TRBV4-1	CASSPPGLGNQPQHF	TGCGCCAGCAGCCCACCAGGGTTGGGCAATCAGCCCCAGCATTTT
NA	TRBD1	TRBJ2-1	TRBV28	CASSLAPGQGFSEQFF	TGTGCCAGCAGTTTAGCCCCGGGACAGGGATTCTCTGAGCAGTTCTTC
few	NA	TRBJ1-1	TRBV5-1	CASSLGAMNTEAFF	TGCGCCAGCAGCTTAGGGGCCATGAACACTGAAGCTTTCTTT
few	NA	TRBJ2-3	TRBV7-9	CASSPWGGAAPSSTDTQYF	TGTGCCAGCAGCCCTTGGGGGGGCGCGGCCCCGTCTAGCACAGATACGCAGTATTTT
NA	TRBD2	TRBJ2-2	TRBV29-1	CSVEMGSGKKTGELFF	TGCAGCGTTGAAATGGGTAGCGGGAAGAAGACCGGGGAGCTGTTTTTT
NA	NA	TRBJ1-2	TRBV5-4	CASRLTGANYGYTF	TGTGCCAGCAGATTGACGGGAGCTAACTATGGCTACACCTTC
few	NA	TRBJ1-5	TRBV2	CASSQTENQPQHF	TGTGCCAGCAGCCAGACAGAAAATCAGCCCCAGCATTTT
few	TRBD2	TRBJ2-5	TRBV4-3	CASSQEGLAGWGHQETQYF	TGCGCCAGCAGCCAAGAGGGACTAGCGGGCTGGGGACACCAAGAGACCCAGTACTTC
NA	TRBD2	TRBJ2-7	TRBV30	CAWSVRGSGRSWEQYF	TGTGCCTGGAGTGTACGGGGTAGCGGGAGATCTTGGGAGCAGTACTTC
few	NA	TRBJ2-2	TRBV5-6	CASSLSVGPNTGELFF	TGTGCCAGCAGCTTGTCAGTGGGGCCCAACACCGGGGAGCTGTTTTTT
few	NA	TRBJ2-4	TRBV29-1	CSVASAKNIQYF	TGCAGCGTTGCGAGCGCCAAAAACATTCAGTACTTC
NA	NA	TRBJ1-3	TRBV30	CAWKTGLYTIYF	TGTGCCTGGAAAACAGGGTTGTACACCATATATTTT
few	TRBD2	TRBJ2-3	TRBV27	CASSLFKNGLAGGKSTDTQYF	TGTGCCAGCAGTTTATTCAAAAACGGACTAGCGGGAGGGAAAAGCACAGATACGCAGTATTTT
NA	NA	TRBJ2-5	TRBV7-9	CASSGRDRAKETQYF	TGTGCCAGCAGCGGGCGGGACAGAGCCAAGGAGACCCAGTACTTC